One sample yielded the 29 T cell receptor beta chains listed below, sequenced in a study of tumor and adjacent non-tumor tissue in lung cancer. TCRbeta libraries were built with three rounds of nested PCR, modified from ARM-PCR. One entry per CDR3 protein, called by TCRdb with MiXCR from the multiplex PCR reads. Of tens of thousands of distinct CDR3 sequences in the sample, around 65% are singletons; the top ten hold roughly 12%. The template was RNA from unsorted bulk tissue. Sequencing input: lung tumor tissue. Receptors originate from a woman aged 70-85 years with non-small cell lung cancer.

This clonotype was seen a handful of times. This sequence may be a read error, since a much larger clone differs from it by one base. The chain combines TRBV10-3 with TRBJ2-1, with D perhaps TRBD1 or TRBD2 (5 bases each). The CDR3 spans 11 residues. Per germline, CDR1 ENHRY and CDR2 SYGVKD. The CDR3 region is CTISGGGEQFF. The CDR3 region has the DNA TGTACCATCAGTGGGGGTGGGGAGCAGTTCTTC.

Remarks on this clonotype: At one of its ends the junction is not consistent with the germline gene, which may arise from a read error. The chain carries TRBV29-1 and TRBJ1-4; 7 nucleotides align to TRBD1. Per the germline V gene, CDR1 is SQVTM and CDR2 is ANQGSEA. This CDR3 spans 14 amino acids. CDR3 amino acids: CSVGQVGTNEKMFF. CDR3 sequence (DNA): TGCAGCGTCGGACAGGTGGGCACTAATGAAAAAATGTTTTTT.

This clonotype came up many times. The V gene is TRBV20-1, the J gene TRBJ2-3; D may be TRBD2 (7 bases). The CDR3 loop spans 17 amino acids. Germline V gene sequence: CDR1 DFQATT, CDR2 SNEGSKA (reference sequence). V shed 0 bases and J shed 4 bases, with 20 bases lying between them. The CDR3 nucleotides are TGCAGTGCTAGAGAGTTACTATTTTGGGAGGGGGCAGATACGCAGTATTTT. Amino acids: CSARELLFWEGADTQYF.

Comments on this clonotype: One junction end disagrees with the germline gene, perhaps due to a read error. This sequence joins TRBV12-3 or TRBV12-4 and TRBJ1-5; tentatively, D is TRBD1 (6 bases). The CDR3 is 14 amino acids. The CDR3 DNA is TGTGCCACCAAACCGACAGGAGAAAATCAGCACCAGCATTTC. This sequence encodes CATKPTGENQHQHF.

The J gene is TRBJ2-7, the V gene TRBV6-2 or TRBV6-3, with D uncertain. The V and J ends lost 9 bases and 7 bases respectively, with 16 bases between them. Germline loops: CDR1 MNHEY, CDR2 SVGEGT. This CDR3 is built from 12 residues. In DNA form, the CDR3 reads TGTGCCAGTTCGTATTGGCACTATGAGCAGTACTTC. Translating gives CASSYWHYEQYF.

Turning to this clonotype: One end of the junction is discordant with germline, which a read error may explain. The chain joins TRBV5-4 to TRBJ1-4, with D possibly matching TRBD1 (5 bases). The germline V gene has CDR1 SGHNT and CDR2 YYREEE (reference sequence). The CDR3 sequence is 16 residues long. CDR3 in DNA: TGTACCAGCAGTATGATCACGGGACTGCGTAATGAAAAACTGTTCTTT. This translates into CTSSMITGLRNEKLFF.

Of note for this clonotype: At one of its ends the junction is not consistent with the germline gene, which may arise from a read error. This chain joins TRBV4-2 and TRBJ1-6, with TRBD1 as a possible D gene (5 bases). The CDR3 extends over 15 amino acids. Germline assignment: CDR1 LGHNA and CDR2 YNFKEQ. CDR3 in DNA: TGTGCTAGCAGCCAAGATGTCCGGGGGTCCTCACCCCCCCACTTT. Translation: CASSQDVRGSSPPHF.

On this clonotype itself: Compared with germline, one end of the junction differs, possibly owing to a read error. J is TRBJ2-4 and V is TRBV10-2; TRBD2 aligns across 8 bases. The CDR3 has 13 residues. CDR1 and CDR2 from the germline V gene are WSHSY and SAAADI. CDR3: CTSGATSGKIQYF. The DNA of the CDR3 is TGCACCAGCGGGGCCACTAGCGGAAAGATTCAGTACTTC.

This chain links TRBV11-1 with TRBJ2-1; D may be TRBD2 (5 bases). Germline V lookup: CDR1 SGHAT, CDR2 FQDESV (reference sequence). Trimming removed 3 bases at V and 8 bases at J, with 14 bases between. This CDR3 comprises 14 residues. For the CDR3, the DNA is TGTGCCAGCAGCTTGGAGGTAGGGCCTTATGAGCAGTTCTTC. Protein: CASSLEVGPYEQFF.

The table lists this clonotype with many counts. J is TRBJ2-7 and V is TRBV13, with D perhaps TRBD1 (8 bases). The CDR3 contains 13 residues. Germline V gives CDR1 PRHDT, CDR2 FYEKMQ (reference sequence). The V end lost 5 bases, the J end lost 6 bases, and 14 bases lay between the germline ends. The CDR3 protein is CASSPQGGVEQYF. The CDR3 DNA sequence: TGTGCCAGCAGCCCACAGGGGGGGGTCGAGCAGTACTTC.

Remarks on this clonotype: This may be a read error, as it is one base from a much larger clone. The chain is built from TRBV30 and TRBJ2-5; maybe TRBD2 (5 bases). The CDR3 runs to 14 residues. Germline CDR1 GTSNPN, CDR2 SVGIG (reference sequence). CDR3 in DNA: TGTGCCTGGAAGGTTGTAGAGGGTTGGGAGATCCAGTACTTC. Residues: CAWKVVEGWEIQYF.

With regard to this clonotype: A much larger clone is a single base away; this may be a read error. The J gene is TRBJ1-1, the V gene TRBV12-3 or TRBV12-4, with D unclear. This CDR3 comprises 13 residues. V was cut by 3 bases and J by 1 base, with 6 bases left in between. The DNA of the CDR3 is TGTGCCAGCAGTTTCTCGGAGAACACTGAAGCTTTCTTT. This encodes CASSFSENTEAFF.

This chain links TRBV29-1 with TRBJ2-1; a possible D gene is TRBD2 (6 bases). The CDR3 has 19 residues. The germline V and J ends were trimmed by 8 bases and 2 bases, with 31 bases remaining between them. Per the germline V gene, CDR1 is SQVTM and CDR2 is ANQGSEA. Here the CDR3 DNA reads TGCAGCCTTTTGGGAGGTGGTCGGGCGGAATCATTACCCTACAATGAGCAGTTCTTC. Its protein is CSLLGGGRAESLPYNEQFF.

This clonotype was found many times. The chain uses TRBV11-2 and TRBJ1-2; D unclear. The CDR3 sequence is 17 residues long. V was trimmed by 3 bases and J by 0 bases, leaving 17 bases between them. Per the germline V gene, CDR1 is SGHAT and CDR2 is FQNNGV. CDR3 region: CASSFSLDTRANYGYTF. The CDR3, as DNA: TGTGCCAGCAGCTTCAGTTTAGACACACGGGCTAACTATGGCTACACCTTC.

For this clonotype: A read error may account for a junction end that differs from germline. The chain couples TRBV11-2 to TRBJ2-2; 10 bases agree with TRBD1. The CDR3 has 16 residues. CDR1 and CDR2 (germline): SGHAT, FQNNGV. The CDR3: CASSLGTGALTGELIF. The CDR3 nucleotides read TGTGCCAGCAGCTTGGGGACAGGGGCCCTCACCGGTGAGCTGATTTTT.

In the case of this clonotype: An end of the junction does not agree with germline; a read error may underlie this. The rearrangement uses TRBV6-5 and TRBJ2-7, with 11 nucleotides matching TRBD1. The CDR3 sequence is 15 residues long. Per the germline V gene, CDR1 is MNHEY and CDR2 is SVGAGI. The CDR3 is CASSHRGQGDYERYF. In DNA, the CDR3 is TGTGCCAGCAGTCATAGGGGACAGGGGGACTACGAGCGGTATTTC.

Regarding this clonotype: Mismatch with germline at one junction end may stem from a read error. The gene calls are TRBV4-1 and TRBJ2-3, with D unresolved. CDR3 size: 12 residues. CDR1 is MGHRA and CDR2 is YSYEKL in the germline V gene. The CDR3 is CASSQCEDTRYF. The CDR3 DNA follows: TGCGCCAGCAGCCAGTGTGAAGATACGCGGTATTTT.

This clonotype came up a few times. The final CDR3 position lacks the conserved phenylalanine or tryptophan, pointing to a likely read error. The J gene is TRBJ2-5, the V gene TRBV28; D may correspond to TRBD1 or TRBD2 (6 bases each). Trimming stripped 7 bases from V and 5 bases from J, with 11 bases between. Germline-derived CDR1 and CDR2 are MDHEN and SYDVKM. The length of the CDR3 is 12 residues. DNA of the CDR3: TGTGCCAGCACCAAAGGGGGGGAGACCCAGTACCTC. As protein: CASTKGGETQYL.

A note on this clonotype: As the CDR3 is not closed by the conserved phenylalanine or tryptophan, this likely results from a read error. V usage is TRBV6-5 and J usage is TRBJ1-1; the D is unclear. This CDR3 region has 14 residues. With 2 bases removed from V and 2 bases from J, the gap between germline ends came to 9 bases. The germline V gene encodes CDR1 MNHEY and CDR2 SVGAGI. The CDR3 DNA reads TGTGCCAGCAGTTACACGACGGCAAACACTGAAGCTTTCTCT. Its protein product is CASSYTTANTEAFS.

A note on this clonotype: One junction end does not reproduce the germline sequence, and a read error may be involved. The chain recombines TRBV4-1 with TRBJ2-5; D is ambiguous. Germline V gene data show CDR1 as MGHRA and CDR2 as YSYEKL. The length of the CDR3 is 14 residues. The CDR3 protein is CTSSHQGSSETLYF. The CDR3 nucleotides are TGCACCAGCAGCCATCAAGGATCATCCGAGACCCTGTACTTC.

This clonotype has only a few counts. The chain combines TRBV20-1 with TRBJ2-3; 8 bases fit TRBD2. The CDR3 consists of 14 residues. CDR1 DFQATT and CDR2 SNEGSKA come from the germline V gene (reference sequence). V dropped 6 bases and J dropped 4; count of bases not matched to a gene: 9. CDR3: CSAEPGLGADTQYF. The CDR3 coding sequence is TGCAGTGCCGAACCGGGACTAGGGGCAGATACGCAGTATTTT.

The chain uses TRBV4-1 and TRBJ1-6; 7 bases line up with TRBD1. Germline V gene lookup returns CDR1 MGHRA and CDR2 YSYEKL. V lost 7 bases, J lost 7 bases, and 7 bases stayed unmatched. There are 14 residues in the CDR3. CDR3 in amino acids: CASNNRDRNSPLHF. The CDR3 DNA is TGCGCCAGCAACAACCGGGACAGAAATTCACCCCTCCACTTT.

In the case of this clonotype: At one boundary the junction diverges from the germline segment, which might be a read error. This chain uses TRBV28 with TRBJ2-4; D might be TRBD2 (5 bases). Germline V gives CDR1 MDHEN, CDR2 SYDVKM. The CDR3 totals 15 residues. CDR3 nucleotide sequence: TGTGCCAGCAGTTTACAACTCCTAGCCAAAAACATTGAGTACTTC. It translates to CASSLQLLAKNIEYF.

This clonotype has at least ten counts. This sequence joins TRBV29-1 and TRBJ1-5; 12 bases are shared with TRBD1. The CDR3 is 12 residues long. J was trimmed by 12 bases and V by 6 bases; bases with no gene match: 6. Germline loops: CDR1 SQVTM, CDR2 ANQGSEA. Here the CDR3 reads CSVLGTGGGQHF. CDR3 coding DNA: TGCAGCGTGTTGGGGACAGGGGGCGGCCAGCATTTT. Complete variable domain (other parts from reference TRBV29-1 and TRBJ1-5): SAVISQKPSRDICQRGTSLTIQCQVDSQVTMMFWYRQQPGQSLTLIATANQGSEATYESGFVIDKFPISRPNLTFSTLTVSNMSPEDSSIYLCSVLGTGGGQHFGDGTRLSIL.

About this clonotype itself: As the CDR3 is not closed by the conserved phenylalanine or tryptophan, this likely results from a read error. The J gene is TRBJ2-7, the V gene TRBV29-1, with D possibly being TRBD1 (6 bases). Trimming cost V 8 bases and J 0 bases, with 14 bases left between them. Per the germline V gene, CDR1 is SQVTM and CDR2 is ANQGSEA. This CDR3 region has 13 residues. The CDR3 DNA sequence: TGCAGCATTAAACGGGACACCTCCTACGAGCAGTACCCC. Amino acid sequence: CSIKRDTSYEQYP.

The CDR3 region has the DNA TGCAGTGCTAGAGAGCCCCCGGGCGGGTTCAAGACCGATACGCAGTATTTT. Translating it yields CSAREPPGGFKTDTQYF. The J gene is TRBJ2-3, the V gene TRBV20-1, with D perhaps TRBD2 (5 bases). The CDR3 consists of 17 residues. Trimming took off 0 bases at V and 6 bases at J, with 22 bases between the two ends. The germline gives CDR1 DFQATT, CDR2 SNEGSKA (reference sequence).

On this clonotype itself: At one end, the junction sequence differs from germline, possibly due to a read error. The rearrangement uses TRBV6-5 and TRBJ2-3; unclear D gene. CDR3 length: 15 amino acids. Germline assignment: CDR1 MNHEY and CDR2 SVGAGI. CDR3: CASSFSFMNTDTQYF. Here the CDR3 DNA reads TGTGCCAGCAGTTTCTCGTTTATGAACACAGATACACAGTACTTT.

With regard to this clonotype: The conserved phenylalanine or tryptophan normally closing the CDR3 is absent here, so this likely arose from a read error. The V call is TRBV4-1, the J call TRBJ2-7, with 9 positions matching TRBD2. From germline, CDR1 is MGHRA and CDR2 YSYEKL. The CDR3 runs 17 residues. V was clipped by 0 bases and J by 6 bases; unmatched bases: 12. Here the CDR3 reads CASSQDTLAGLRSEQYS. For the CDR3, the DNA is TGCGCCAGCAGCCAAGATACGCTAGCGGGATTACGCAGCGAGCAGTACTCC.

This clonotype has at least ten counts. The CDR3 loop is CASSLEAGSSYEQYF. The CDR3 nucleotides are TGTGCCAGCAGTTTAGAGGCGGGGTCCTCCTACGAGCAGTACTTC. The chain combines TRBV28 with TRBJ2-7; possible D gene TRBD2, 6 bases. Trimming removed 2 bases from V and 0 bases from J, with 11 bases in between. Germline V gives CDR1 MDHEN, CDR2 SYDVKM. This CDR3 is built from 15 residues.